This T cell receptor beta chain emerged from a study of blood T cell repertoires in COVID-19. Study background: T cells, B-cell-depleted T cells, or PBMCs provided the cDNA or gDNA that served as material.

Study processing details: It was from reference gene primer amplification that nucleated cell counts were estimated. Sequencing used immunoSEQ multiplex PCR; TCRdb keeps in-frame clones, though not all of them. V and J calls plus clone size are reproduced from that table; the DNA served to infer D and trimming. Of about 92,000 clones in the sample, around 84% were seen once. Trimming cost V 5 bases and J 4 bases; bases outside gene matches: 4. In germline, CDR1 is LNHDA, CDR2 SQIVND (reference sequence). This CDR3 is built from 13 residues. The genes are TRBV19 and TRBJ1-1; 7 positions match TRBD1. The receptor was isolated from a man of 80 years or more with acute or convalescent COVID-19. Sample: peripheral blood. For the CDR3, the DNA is TGTGCCAGTAGTGTCAGGGGGGCCACTGAAGCTTTCTTT. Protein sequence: CASSVRGATEAFF.